This T cell receptor beta chain was captured in a study of cytomegalovirus exposure and HLA in healthy donors. Study-wide results and limits: Analysis was carried out at a later point, and it linked a missense DCLRE1C variant to TCR beta V- and J-gene trimming. Over 15,000 TCR beta sequences were associated with HLA alleles at 0.05 false discovery rate in a later analysis. Across donors, sequencing depth was assumed by presence/absence analyses to be roughly uniform. In an earlier analysis, about 87% or about 30%: the productive usage of most TCR beta V segments.

The PCR used 60 Vbeta and 13 Jbeta primers. The data were produced by immunoSEQ multiplex PCR, yet TCRdb's version contains in-frame clones alone and is incomplete. The table includes some 120,000 clones, roughly 14% detected once. This clone was observed a few times. The antigen is unknown. The V end was cut by 11 bases, the J end by 11 bases, with 22 bases between. The length of the CDR3 is 13 residues. CDR1 and CDR2 from the germline V gene are MNHNY and SVGAGI (reference sequence). The sequence was obtained from a woman aged 18-29 years in good health and CMV-seronegative. J is TRBJ1-5 and V is TRBV6-6, with no clear D. Sequencing input: PBMCs. CDR3 in DNA: TGTGCCGCGGGGAGGGATGATTTTTTGTCCCAGCATTTT. Its protein product is CAAGRDDFLSQHF.